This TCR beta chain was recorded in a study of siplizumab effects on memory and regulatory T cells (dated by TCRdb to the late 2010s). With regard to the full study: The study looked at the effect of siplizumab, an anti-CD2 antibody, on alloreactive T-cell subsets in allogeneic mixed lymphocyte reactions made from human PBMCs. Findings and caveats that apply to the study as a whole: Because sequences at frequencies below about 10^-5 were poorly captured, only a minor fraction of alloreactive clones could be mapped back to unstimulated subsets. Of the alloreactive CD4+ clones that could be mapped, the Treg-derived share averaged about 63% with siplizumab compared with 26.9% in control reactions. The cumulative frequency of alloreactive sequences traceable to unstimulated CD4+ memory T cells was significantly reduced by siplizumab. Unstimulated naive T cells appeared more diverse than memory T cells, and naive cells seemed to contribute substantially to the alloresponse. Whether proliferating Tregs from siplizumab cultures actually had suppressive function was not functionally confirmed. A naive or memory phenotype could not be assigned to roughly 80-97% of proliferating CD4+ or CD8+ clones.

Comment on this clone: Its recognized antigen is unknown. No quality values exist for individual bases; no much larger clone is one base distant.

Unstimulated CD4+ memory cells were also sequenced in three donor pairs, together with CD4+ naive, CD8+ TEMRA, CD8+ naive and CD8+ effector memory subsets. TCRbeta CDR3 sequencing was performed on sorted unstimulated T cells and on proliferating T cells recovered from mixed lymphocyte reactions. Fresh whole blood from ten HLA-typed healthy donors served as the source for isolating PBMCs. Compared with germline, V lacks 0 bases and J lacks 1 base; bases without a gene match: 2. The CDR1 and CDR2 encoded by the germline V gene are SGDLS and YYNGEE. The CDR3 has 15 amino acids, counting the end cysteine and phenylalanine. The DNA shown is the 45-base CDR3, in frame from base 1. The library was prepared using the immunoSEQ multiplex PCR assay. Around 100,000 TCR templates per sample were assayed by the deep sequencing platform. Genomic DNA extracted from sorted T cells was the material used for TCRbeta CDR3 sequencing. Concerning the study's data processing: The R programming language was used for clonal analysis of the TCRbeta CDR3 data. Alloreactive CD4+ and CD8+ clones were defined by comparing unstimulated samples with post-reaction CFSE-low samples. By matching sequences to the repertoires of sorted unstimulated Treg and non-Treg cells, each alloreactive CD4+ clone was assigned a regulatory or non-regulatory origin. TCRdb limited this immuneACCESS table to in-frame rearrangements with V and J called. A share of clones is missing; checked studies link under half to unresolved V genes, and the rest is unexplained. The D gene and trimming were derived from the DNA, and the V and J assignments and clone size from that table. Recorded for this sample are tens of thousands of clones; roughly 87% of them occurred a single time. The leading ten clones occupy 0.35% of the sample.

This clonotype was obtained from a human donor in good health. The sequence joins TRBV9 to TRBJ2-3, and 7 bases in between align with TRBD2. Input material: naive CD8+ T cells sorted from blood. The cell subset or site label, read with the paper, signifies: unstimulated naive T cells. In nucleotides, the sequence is TGTGCCAGCAGCGTAGCTACTAGCGGCACAGATACGCAGTATTTT. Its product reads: CASSVATSGTDTQYF.